The 14 T cell receptor beta chains given below trace back to one sample, sequenced in a study of post-analysis software for immune sequencing data. Study outcomes and limitations: Controls showed lower frequencies than patients for 4 or 5 TRBV segments, and TRBV5-6, TRBV5-1 and TRBV20-1 were among these.

Which antigens these TCRs recognize remains unknown. The TCR beta cDNA libraries contained unique molecular identifiers. Each CDR3 protein gets one entry after TCRdb re-called the PCR reads with MiXCR. The repertoire consists of roughly 580,000 distinct CDR3 sequences, with 44% occurring once and the leading ten covering under 2%. Sequencing was done on a sample of blood. These receptors were collected from a girl under 18 with multiple sclerosis.

In its sample, this clonotype was seen a few times. The chain has TRBV5-1 and TRBJ1-3; maybe TRBD1 (5 bases). V lost 3 bases and J lost 0, with 7 bases in between. The CDR3 is made up of 14 amino acids. Germline V CDR1 and CDR2: SGHRS, YFSETQ. The CDR3 bases are TGCGCCAGCAGCTCGGACACCTCTGGAAACACCATATATTTT. Amino acid sequence: CASSSDTSGNTIYF.

The CDR3 region has the DNA TGTGCCAGCAGCCCAACGAGGTGGCGTGAGCAGTTCTTC. Protein: CASSPTRWREQFF. The chain recombines TRBV7-2 with TRBJ2-1; D unclear. V was trimmed by 5 bases and J by 9 bases, leaving 14 bases between them. The germline V gene has CDR1 SGHTA and CDR2 FQGNSA. This CDR3 has 13 amino acids.

This clonotype was counted only a few times. The rearrangement links TRBV4-1 to TRBJ1-2; D not certain. V was cut by 5 bases and J by 2 bases, with 6 bases left in between. The CDR3 covers 12 residues. The germline V gene encodes CDR1 MGHRA and CDR2 YSYEKL. CDR3 DNA: TGCGCCAGCAGCTCCAGAAACTATGGCTACACCTTC. Amino acids: CASSSRNYGYTF.

The chain couples TRBV7-2 to TRBJ2-3, with 8 bases fitting TRBD2. The CDR3 runs 18 residues. Germline CDR1 SGHTA, CDR2 FQGNSA. Trimming took 2 bases from V and 2 from J; bases not matched to a gene: 12. The CDR3 coding sequence is TGTGCCAGCAGCTTATTGTCTTCCGGGGGGGGTTTCACAGATACGCAGTATTTT. This codes for CASSLLSSGGGFTDTQYF.

This clonotype has a handful of counts. The chain links TRBV12-3 or TRBV12-4 to TRBJ1-5; 7 bases align to TRBD1. The CDR3 spans 16 residues. J was trimmed by 4 bases and V by 6 bases; bases with no gene match: 12. Written as DNA, the CDR3 is TGTGCCAGCAGGGGTAGGGGGCCAGGGATAAATCAGCCCCAGCATTTT. As protein: CASRGRGPGINQPQHF.

There are a few counts of this clonotype. The DNA of the CDR3 is TGTGCCAGCAGTAAAGACAGGCTGCTCTCCTACGAGCAGTACTTC. Its translation: CASSKDRLLSYEQYF. This rearrangement joins TRBV6-5 to TRBJ2-7; weak D call: TRBD1 (6 bases). In germline, CDR1 is MNHEY, CDR2 SVGAGI. CDR3 length equals 15 residues. Trimming removed 5 bases from V and 0 bases from J, with 14 bases in between.

This clonotype was seen only a few times. The chain has TRBV12-3 or TRBV12-4 and TRBJ1-1; 10 bases are shared with TRBD1. J lost 0 bases, V lost 1 base, and 8 bases had no gene match. The CDR3 length is 18 residues. For the CDR3, the DNA is TGTGCCAGCAGTTTAGTCCCGGGACAGGGGAGGGTGAACACTGAAGCTTTCTTT. This translates into CASSLVPGQGRVNTEAFF.

This chain's CDR3 is CATSDPLAGDTDTQYF. As DNA, the CDR3 is TGTGCCACCAGTGACCCCCTAGCGGGGGACACAGATACGCAGTATTTT. The V and J genes are TRBV24-1 and TRBJ2-3, with 10 bases identical to TRBD2. Trimming at V came to 4 bases and at J to 2 bases, leaving 5 bases not matched to a gene. Germline V gene data show CDR1 as KGHDR and CDR2 as SFDVKD. The CDR3 is 16 amino acids.

V is TRBV7-9 and J is TRBJ1-2; 7 bases fit TRBD1. With V trimmed by 3 bases and J by 0 bases, 7 bases remained unmatched. The germline gives CDR1 SEHNR, CDR2 FQNEAQ (reference sequence). This CDR3 contains 16 residues. The CDR3 region has the DNA TGTGCCAGCAGCTTGGGACAGCCTCCGACTAACTATGGCTACACCTTC. Translating it yields CASSLGQPPTNYGYTF.

This clonotype was counted between two and nine times. The chain joins TRBV10-3 to TRBJ2-7; D perhaps matches TRBD2 (6 bases). The CDR3 length is 14 residues. The germline V and J ends were trimmed by 10 bases and 0 bases, with 16 bases remaining between them. CDR1 and CDR2 (germline): ENHRY, SYGVKD. CDR3 nucleotides: TGTGCCACCAGGGATGGGACTGGCTCCTACGAGCAGTACTTC. The encoded protein is CATRDGTGSYEQYF.

This clonotype was seen just once. Likely a read error: the CDR3 ends without its conserved phenylalanine or tryptophan. The chain carries TRBV11-2 and TRBJ2-7; maybe TRBD1 (6 bases). Trimming left V 1 base short and J 0 bases short, with 10 bases between. This CDR3 is built from 15 residues. Looked up from germline, CDR1 is SGHAT and CDR2 is FQNNGV. The CDR3, as DNA: TGTGCCAGCAGCTTAGGGCTCAGGGGCTCCTACGAGCAGTACATC. It is translated as CASSLGLRGSYEQYI.

The V call is TRBV6-4, the J call TRBJ2-1, with 7 bases aligning to TRBD2. Germline trimming cut 5 bases from V and 12 bases from J; bases unmatched to any gene: 7. CDR3 length: 12 amino acids. Germline V lookup: CDR1 MRHNA, CDR2 SNTAGT. Written as DNA, the CDR3 is TGTGCCAGCAGTCGAACCGGGGGGAGGCAGTTCTTC. Translation gives CASSRTGGRQFF.

The DNA of the CDR3 is TGTGCCAGCACTAGCCTGGGGACTAGCGGGACAGATACGCAGTATTTT. It encodes CASTSLGTSGTDTQYF. The chain carries TRBV6-6 and TRBJ2-3, with 12 positions matching TRBD2. V was pared by 7 bases and J by 3 bases, with 8 bases of the junction left unmatched. Germline CDR1 MNHNY, CDR2 SVGAGI (reference sequence). This CDR3 comprises 16 residues.

As regards this clonotype: Compared with germline, one end of the junction differs, possibly owing to a read error. CDR3 in DNA: TGTGCCAGCAATTACTCGACTGGGACAGGATATGGCTACACCTTC. Amino acids: CASNYSTGTGYGYTF. V is TRBV6-5 and J is TRBJ1-2, with 8 bases lining up with TRBD1. There are 15 residues in the CDR3. Per germline, CDR1 MNHEY and CDR2 SVGAGI.